This section outlines one T cell receptor beta chain sequence together with its context. The record originates from a study of shared clonotypes between healthy human individuals. In the sorted-subset replicate PCRs, 200 ng DNA, 25,000 to 35,000 T cell genomes, was used. Clones were sequenced by immunoSEQ multiplex PCR, and TCRdb holds only the in-frame ones, with some missing. The data hold approximately 2,200,000 clones, with about 92% observed a single time. V lost 0 bases, J lost 0 bases, and 3 bases stayed unmatched. CDR3 length: 16 amino acids. Germline V gene lookup returns CDR1 SGHRS and CDR2 YFSETQ. Terminally differentiated effector memory CD45RA+ cells were excluded by CCR7 positive selection of CD45RO-negative cells.

The chain carries TRBV5-1 and TRBJ1-3, with 7 nucleotides matching TRBD1. The sample taken for sequencing was naive CD8+ T cells from PBMCs. The clonotype comes from a man between 18 and 35 years old in good health. Some clones in this sample may be carry-over from other donors' samples. CDR3 protein: CASSLEQGHSGNTIYF. DNA of the CDR3: TGCGCCAGCAGCTTGGAACAGGGGCACTCTGGAAACACCATATATTTT.